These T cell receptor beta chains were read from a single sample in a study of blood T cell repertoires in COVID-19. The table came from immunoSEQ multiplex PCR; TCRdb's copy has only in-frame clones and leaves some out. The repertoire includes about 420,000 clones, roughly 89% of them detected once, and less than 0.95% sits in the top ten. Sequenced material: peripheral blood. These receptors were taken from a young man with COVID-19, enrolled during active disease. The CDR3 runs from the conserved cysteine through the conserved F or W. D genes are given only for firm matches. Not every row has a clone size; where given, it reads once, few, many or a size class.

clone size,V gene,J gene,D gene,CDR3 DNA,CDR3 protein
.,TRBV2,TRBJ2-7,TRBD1,TGTGCCAGCAGAAATACCGGGACAGAGGCCTACGAGCAGTACTTC,CASRNTGTEAYEQYF
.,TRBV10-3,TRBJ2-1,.,TGTGCCATCAGTGAGACTAGCTTCGGCAATGAGCAGTTCTTC,CAISETSFGNEQFF
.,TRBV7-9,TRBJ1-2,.,TGTGCCAGCAGCTTAATAATGAGTCGTGATGGCTACACCTTC,CASSLIMSRDGYTF
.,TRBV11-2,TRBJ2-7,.,TGTGCCAGCAGCCAGAGGGCCGCACGCTACGAGCAGTACTTC,CASSQRAARYEQYF
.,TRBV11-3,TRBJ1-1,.,TGTGCCAGCAGGCCTCAGGGAAACACTGAAGCTTTCTTT,CASRPQGNTEAFF
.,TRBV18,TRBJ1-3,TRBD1,TGTGCCAGCTCACTATACGGGACAGGGGTCGGAAACACCATATATTTT,CASSLYGTGVGNTIYF
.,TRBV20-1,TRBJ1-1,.,TGCAGTGCTAGTACAGGCCTCATGAACACTGAAGCTTTCTTT,CSASTGLMNTEAFF
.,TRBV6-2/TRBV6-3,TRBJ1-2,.,TGTGCCAGCAGTTACTCGGCCCTAGCGACTGGCTACACCTTC,CASSYSALATGYTF
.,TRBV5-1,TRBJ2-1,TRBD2,TGCGCCAGCAGGGGGACTAGCGGGAGGTACAATGAGCAGTTCTTC,CASRGTSGRYNEQFF
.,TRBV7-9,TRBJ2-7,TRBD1,TGTGCCAGCAGCCAAACGACAGGGACCTACTACGAGCAGTACTTC,CASSQTTGTYYEQYF
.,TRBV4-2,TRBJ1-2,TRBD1,TGTGCCAGCAGCCAAGAGACAGGGGTTTATGGCTACACCTTC,CASSQETGVYGYTF
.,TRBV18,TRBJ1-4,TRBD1,TGTGCCAGCTCACCGAGGGGGCCTCCTAATGAAAAACTGTTTTTT,CASSPRGPPNEKLFF
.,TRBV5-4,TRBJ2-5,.,TGTGCCAGCAGCCCTGGCAGGGAAGAGACCCAGTACTTC,CASSPGREETQYF
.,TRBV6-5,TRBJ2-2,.,TGTGCCAGCAAGGAACAGGGTTCTGAGTCCGGGGAGCTGTTTTTT,CASKEQGSESGELFF
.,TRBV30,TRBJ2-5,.,TGTGCCGGCCACGCGGGTGGGCAAGAGACCCAGTACTTC,CAGHAGGQETQYF
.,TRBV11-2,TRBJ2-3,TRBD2,TGTGCCAGCAGCCGGGGGGGAGATACGCAGTATTTT,CASSRGGDTQYF
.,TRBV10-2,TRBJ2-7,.,TGCGCCAGCAGACGGGACACCTCTCTCGAGCAGTACTTC,CASRRDTSLEQYF
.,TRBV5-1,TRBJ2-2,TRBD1,TGCGCCAGCAGACAGGGGGCGCCCGGGGAGCTGTTTTTT,CASRQGAPGELFF
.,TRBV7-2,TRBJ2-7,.,TGTGCCAGCAGCTTAGTGAAGCATGAGCAGTACTTC,CASSLVKHEQYF
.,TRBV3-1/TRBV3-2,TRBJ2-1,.,TGTGCCAGCAGCGTCGTGGGGCTAAGGGGTGAGCAGTTCTTC,CASSVVGLRGEQFF
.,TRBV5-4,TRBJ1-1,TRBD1,TGTGCCAGCAGCTTTGGGGCAGGGGGCATGAACACTGAAGCTTTCTTT,CASSFGAGGMNTEAFF
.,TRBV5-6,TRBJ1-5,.,TGTGCCAGCAGCGCCTCCGGGACATTTATTCAGCCCCAGCATTTT,CASSASGTFIQPQHF
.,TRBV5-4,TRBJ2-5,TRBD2,TGTGCCAGCAGCTTTAAGGGAGGGGTCGGGGAGACCCAGTACTTC,CASSFKGGVGETQYF
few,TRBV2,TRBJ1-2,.,TGTGCCAGCAGTGAGGAGGTGCTTGGAGGCTACACCTTC,CASSEEVLGGYTF
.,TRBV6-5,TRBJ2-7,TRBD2,TGTGCCAGCAGCCACGCTAGCGGGAGCATAAACGAGCAGTACTTC,CASSHASGSINEQYF
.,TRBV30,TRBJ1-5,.,TGTGCCTGGAGGGGGGGTAGCAATCAGCCCCAGCATTTT,CAWRGGSNQPQHF
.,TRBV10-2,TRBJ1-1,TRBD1,TGCGCCAGCACAGCTTCAGGGGGCACTGAAGCTTTCTTT,CASTASGGTEAFF
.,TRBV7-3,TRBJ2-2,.,TGTGCCAGCAGCTTAAGCGGGGTCACCGGGGAGCTGTTTTTT,CASSLSGVTGELFF
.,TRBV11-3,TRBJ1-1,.,TGTGCCGGTCAGCCCGGGCAGGGGGCTTTCTTT,CAGQPGQGAFF
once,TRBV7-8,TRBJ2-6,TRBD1,TGTGCCAGCAGCAGTGACAGGGGGAGTTTCTCTGGGGCCAACGTCCTGACTTTC,CASSSDRGSFSGANVLTF
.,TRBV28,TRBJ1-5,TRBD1,TGTGCCAGCAGTTCCTCCCAGGGGGGATATAGCAATCAGCCCCAGCATTTT,CASSSSQGGYSNQPQHF
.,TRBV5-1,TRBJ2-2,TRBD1,TGCGCCAGCAGCTTGTCTGGGACAGGGATGCCCGGGGAGCTGTTTTTT,CASSLSGTGMPGELFF
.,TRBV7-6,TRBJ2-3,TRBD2,TGTGCCAGCAGCTTAGGTCCGAGCGGGGCAGATACGCAGTATTTT,CASSLGPSGADTQYF
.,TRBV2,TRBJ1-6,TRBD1,TGTGCCAGGAGAGAGGTGACAGGGTATAATTCACCCCTCCACTTT,CARREVTGYNSPLHF
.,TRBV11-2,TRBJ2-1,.,TGTGCCAGCAGCTTCCCCCTGTGGGGGGGCCGTGATGAGCAGTTCTTC,CASSFPLWGGRDEQFF
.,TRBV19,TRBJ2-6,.,TGTGCCAGTAGGGGAAGCGGGTACTCTGGGGCCAACGTCCTGACTTTC,CASRGSGYSGANVLTF
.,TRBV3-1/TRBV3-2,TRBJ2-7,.,TGTGCCAGCAGCCCTTACAGGGCCCCCTACGAGCAGTACTTC,CASSPYRAPYEQYF
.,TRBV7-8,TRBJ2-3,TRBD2,TGTGCCAGCAGCTTAGCGCGACTAGCGGGAGTATCGGACCTTAGCACAGATACGCAGTATTTT,CASSLARLAGVSDLSTDTQYF
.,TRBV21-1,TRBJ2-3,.,TGTGCCAGCAGCAAAGATCCAGGCGGGGAGGGTGCAGATACGCAGTATTTT,CASSKDPGGEGADTQYF
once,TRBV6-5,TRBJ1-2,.,TGTGCCAGCAGTTACTCACCACAGTTTAACTATGGCTACACCTTC,CASSYSPQFNYGYTF
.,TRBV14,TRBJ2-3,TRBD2,TGTGCCAGCAGCCGCGGACTAGCGGAAATACGAACAGATACGCAGTATTTT,CASSRGLAEIRTDTQYF
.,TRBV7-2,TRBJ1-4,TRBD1,TGTGCCAGCAGCCCGTGGAGCACAGGGGCAGGGGAAAAACTGTTTTTT,CASSPWSTGAGEKLFF
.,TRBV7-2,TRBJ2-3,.,TGTGCCAGCAGCTTACAGGCTTTTGCAGATACGCAGTATTTT,CASSLQAFADTQYF
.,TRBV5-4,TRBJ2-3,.,TGTGCCAGCAGCCCTCCCCCGGGTTCCTCCCCAGATACGCAGTATTTT,CASSPPPGSSPDTQYF
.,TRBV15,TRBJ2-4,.,TGTGCCACCAGCGGAGGGACAGAACTAGCCAAAAACATTCAGTACTTC,CATSGGTELAKNIQYF
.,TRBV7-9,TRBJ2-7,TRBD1,TGTGCCAGCAGCCCTGGGACAGTGGGCTACGAGCAGTACTTC,CASSPGTVGYEQYF
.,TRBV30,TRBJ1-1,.,TGTGCCTGGAGAGCCCCCCGGGGATTGAACACTGAAGCTTTCTTT,CAWRAPRGLNTEAFF
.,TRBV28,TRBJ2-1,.,TGTGCCAGCAGGGTAGCGGATATCTCCTACAATGAGCAGTTCTTC,CASRVADISYNEQFF
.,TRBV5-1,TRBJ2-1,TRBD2,TGCGCCAGCAGCTTGGGGTTAGCGGGGTACCCCAGCTCCTACAATGAGCAGTTCTTC,CASSLGLAGYPSSYNEQFF
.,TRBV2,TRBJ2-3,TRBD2,TGTGCCAGCAGGGGTAGCGGGGCTACAGATACGCAGTATTTT,CASRGSGATDTQYF
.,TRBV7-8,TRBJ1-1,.,TGTGCTTCTGCCGGGACTCCTTCTCCTTACCTGAACACTGAAGCTTTCTTT,CASAGTPSPYLNTEAFF
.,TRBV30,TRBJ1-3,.,TGTGCCTGGAGTCGTCCCCAGGGAAGGACTGGAAACACCATATATTTT,CAWSRPQGRTGNTIYF
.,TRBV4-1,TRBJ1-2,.,TGCGCCAGCAGCCAAGATGTAACTGGCTATGGCTACACCTTC,CASSQDVTGYGYTF
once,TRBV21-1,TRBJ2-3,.,TGTGCCAGCAGCAAAGAGGAGGGGGCGGCAGATACGCAGTATTTT,CASSKEEGAADTQYF